A selection of T cell receptor beta chains follows, all from one sample in a study of blood T cell repertoires in COVID-19. TCRdb's table, derived via immunoSEQ multiplex PCR, lists solely in-frame clones and lacks some. The sample lists fewer than 300,000 clones, 80% to 90% occurring once. The specimen sequenced was PBMCs or T cells enriched from blood (not recorded which). These receptors all stem from a woman in her thirties who had recovered from COVID-19. Both conserved end residues are part of each CDR3. The D gene is left open where the match is weak. Size values are once, few and many counts, or a class for expanded clones, and some rows have none.

V gene	clone size	D gene	J gene	CDR3 protein	CDR3 DNA
TRBV6-5	NA	NA	TRBJ1-2	CASSYSAPLYGYTF	TGTGCCAGCAGTTACTCGGCACCCCTCTATGGCTACACCTTC
TRBV13	NA	TRBD2	TRBJ2-7	CASSQDGLAGHSYEQYF	TGTGCCAGCAGCCAAGATGGACTAGCGGGTCACTCCTACGAGCAGTACTTC
TRBV29-1	once	TRBD1	TRBJ1-2	CSVNRGFLGYTF	TGCAGCGTCAACAGGGGGTTCCTGGGCTACACCTTC
TRBV28	once	NA	TRBJ2-7	CASKPHRDYEQYF	TGTGCCAGCAAGCCCCACAGGGACTACGAGCAGTACTTC
TRBV28	once	NA	TRBJ1-5	CASSLIREPQHF	TGTGCCAGCAGTCTTATCAGGGAGCCCCAGCATTTT
TRBV9	NA	TRBD1	TRBJ2-7	CASSGSTGTEEQYF	TGTGCCAGCAGTGGGTCGACCGGGACAGAGGAGCAGTACTTC
TRBV19	few	NA	TRBJ1-2	CASNAQGTLGGYTF	TGTGCCAGTAACGCTCAGGGGACGTTAGGTGGCTACACCTTC
TRBV19	NA	NA	TRBJ1-4	CASSIRGGTNEKLFF	TGTGCCAGTAGTATAAGGGGTGGGACTAATGAAAAACTGTTTTTT
TRBV28	NA	NA	TRBJ1-2	CASGLTSRDYYGYTF	TGTGCCAGCGGTCTAACCTCCAGGGATTACTATGGCTACACCTTC
TRBV6-4	NA	TRBD1	TRBJ1-1	CASKYRQGNTEAFF	TGTGCCAGCAAATACAGACAGGGGAACACTGAAGCTTTCTTT
TRBV9	NA	TRBD1	TRBJ2-1	CASGQGSYNEQFF	TGTGCCAGCGGACAGGGTTCCTACAATGAGCAGTTCTTC
TRBV5-5	NA	NA	TRBJ1-1	CASSPKRLNTEAFF	TGTGCCAGCAGCCCCAAGCGATTGAACACTGAAGCTTTCTTT
TRBV20-1	NA	TRBD1	TRBJ1-6	CSASLFGTGASPLHF	TGCAGTGCTAGTCTTTTCGGGACAGGGGCCTCACCCCTCCACTTT
TRBV11-2	NA	NA	TRBJ2-5	CASSLDWSSQETQYF	TGTGCCAGCAGCTTAGATTGGAGCTCCCAAGAGACCCAGTACTTC
TRBV24-1	NA	TRBD2	TRBJ2-5	CATSDSVAGGLETQYF	TGTGCCACCAGTGATTCTGTAGCGGGAGGGCTGGAGACCCAGTACTTC
TRBV7-2	NA	NA	TRBJ1-2	CASSLKVWVWGVGYGYTF	TGTGCCAGCAGCTTAAAGGTTTGGGTTTGGGGGGTTGGCTATGGCTACACCTTC
TRBV20-1	once	TRBD2	TRBJ2-7	CSASVPGTSRLISEQYF	TGCAGTGCTAGTGTACCCGGGACTAGTCGTCTGATCTCCGAGCAGTACTTC
TRBV28	NA	NA	TRBJ1-1	CASSLIALRRDNTEAFF	TGTGCCAGCAGTTTAATCGCGCTGCGGAGGGATAACACTGAAGCTTTCTTT
TRBV7-3	once	NA	TRBJ2-1	CASSLTPSVTNEQFF	TGTGCCAGCAGCTTAACGCCTAGCGTTACCAATGAGCAGTTCTTC
TRBV3-1/TRBV3-2	once	NA	TRBJ1-1	CASSQEEGLGTEAFF	TGTGCCAGCAGCCAAGAGGAGGGGCTGGGCACTGAAGCTTTCTTT
TRBV27	NA	TRBD2	TRBJ2-3	CASSYAYSRTSGRAGTDTQYF	TGTGCCAGCAGCTACGCCTACTCCCGGACTAGCGGGAGGGCTGGCACAGATACGCAGTATTTT
TRBV11-2	NA	NA	TRBJ1-2	CASTASPETGGGYGYTF	TGTGCCAGCACCGCTTCGCCGGAGACAGGCGGGGGTTATGGCTACACCTTC
TRBV28	NA	NA	TRBJ2-7	CASSLRTGEQYF	TGTGCCAGCAGTTTGAGGACGGGAGAGCAGTACTTC
TRBV5-1	NA	TRBD1	TRBJ2-5	CASSAGGTGGETQYF	TGCGCCAGCAGCGCCGGAGGGACAGGGGGGGAGACCCAGTACTTC
TRBV24-1	once	TRBD1	TRBJ2-6	CATSDPSGTGGEGANVLTF	TGTGCCACCAGTGATCCCTCCGGGACAGGGGGTGAGGGGGCCAACGTCCTGACTTTC
TRBV11-2	NA	TRBD1	TRBJ1-6	CASSGQGFSNSPLHF	TGTGCCAGCTCGGGACAGGGCTTTAGTAATTCACCCCTCCACTTT
TRBV5-6	NA	NA	TRBJ1-6	CASSFDSRGSPLHF	TGTGCCAGCAGCTTCGATTCCAGGGGTTCACCCCTCCACTTT
TRBV5-1	few	NA	TRBJ2-2	CASSRESRTGELFF	TGCGCCAGCAGCCGAGAGTCTAGGACCGGGGAGCTGTTTTTT
TRBV3-1/TRBV3-2	NA	TRBD2	TRBJ2-1	CASSHRPYLGLPHNEQFF	TGTGCCAGCAGCCACAGGCCCTACCTGGGACTACCTCACAATGAGCAGTTCTTC
TRBV4-1	NA	TRBD2	TRBJ2-5	CASSHGGGTSGPGTQYF	TGCGCCAGCAGCCATGGAGGGGGGACTAGCGGTCCGGGGACCCAGTACTTC
TRBV20-1	NA	TRBD1	TRBJ2-1	CSASGTARGRQASYNEQFF	TGCAGTGCTAGTGGGACAGCTCGGGGTAGACAGGCCTCCTACAATGAGCAGTTCTTC
TRBV30	NA	TRBD1	TRBJ1-1	CAWSKGVDRGEAFF	TGTGCCTGGAGTAAGGGTGTGGACAGGGGTGAAGCTTTCTTT
TRBV5-1	once	TRBD2	TRBJ2-7	CASSVGTSGTYEQYF	TGCGCCAGCAGCGTCGGGACTAGCGGAACCTACGAGCAGTACTTC
TRBV6-4	many	TRBD1	TRBJ2-3	CASSVEGGAADTQYF	TGTGCCAGCAGTGTAGAAGGGGGCGCGGCAGATACGCAGTATTTT
TRBV3-1/TRBV3-2	NA	TRBD1	TRBJ1-6	CASSPGTGAASPLHF	TGTGCCAGCAGCCCCGGGACAGGGGCGGCTTCACCCCTCCACTTT
TRBV28	once	TRBD1	TRBJ1-1	CASTNFRGPPPQNTEAFF	TGTGCCAGCACCAATTTCAGGGGGCCGCCCCCCCAGAACACTGAAGCTTTCTTT
TRBV28	NA	TRBD1	TRBJ1-2	CASSLDRGDGYTF	TGTGCCAGCAGTTTGGACAGGGGTGATGGCTACACCTTC